Detailed here is one T cell receptor (beta chain). This sample was included in a study of T-cell reconstitution after alpha-beta-depleted transplantation in children. Unique molecular identifiers were built into the TCRbeta library. TCRdb analysed the PCR reads with MiXCR anew, one entry per CDR3 protein. The repertoire has approximately 350,000 distinct CDR3 sequences, more than 10% of them found once; the top ten carry 4.3%. The receptor's source is a human donor who donated a stem cell graft to a child with Fanconi anemia. The material sequenced was PBMCs, taken from the stem cell graft.

The DNA for the CDR3 is TGCAGTGCTAGCCTGGCGGGGGGCGGCACCTACGAGCAGTACTTC. Translating it yields CSASLAGGGTYEQYF. V is TRBV20-1 and J is TRBJ2-7, with 8 bases aligning to TRBD2. This CDR3 has 15 residues. V was pared by 3 bases and J by 2 bases, with 9 bases of the junction left unmatched. Germline V lookup: CDR1 DFQATT, CDR2 SNEGSKA (reference sequence).